One and the same sample provided the 27 T cell receptor beta chains below, sequenced in a study of shared clonotypes between healthy human individuals (dated by TCRdb to about 2020). Library method: the immunoSEQ multiplex PCR assay. Held by TCRdb, this immuneACCESS table contains in-frame sequences only and omits some clones. Under half of the omission traces to an unresolved V gene where checked; the cause of the rest is unknown. Recorded for this sample are under 1,100,000 clones; about 75% of them occurred a single time. The ten most abundant clones make up roughly 1.5% of the sample. Sample: memory CD4+ T cells sorted from blood. Per the publication, the cell subset or site label means: CD45RA-negative fraction. The receptors originated from a man aged 18 to 29 in good health.

J is TRBJ2-6 and V is TRBV7-2; no clear D. Per germline, CDR1 SGHTA and CDR2 FQGNSA. V lost 0 bases and J lost 0, with 9 bases in between. The CDR3 length is 17 residues. DNA for the CDR3: TGTGCCAGCAGCTTAGCGGCGACGAGCTCTGGGGCCAACGTCCTGACTTTC. Encoded protein: CASSLAATSSGANVLTF.

V usage is TRBV5-6 and J usage is TRBJ2-4; 11 bases map to TRBD2. The CDR3 runs to 16 residues. V was pared by 0 bases and J by 8 bases, with 7 bases of the junction left unmatched. CDR1 is SGHDT and CDR2 is YYEEEE in the germline V gene. The CDR3 bases are TGTGCCAGCAGCTTGGGACTAGCGGGGCGTCAGGACATTCAGTACTTC. Protein sequence: CASSLGLAGRQDIQYF.

This clone was seen once. Other DNA sequences in this specimen translate into the identical CDR3. The V gene is TRBV6-1, the J gene TRBJ1-5, with TRBD1 matching over 7 bases. V was pared by 2 bases and J by 6 bases, with 4 bases of the junction left unmatched. Germline V gene lookup returns CDR1 MNHNS and CDR2 SASEGT. This CDR3 has 14 amino acids. CDR3 coding DNA: TGTGCCAGCAGTGAAAGACAGGGCGGTCAGCCCCAGCATTTT. Protein product: CASSERQGGQPQHF.

The chain combines TRBV25-1 with TRBJ1-4, with 7 bases matching TRBD1. This CDR3 region has 15 residues. Trimming removed 3 bases from V and 11 bases from J; junction bases left unmatched: 12. CDR1 is MGHDK, CDR2 SYGVNS, per germline. CDR3 residues: CASSDDRVGFGKLFF. In DNA, the CDR3 is TGTGCCAGCAGTGACGACAGGGTAGGCTTCGGCAAACTGTTTTTT.

V and J are TRBV5-1 and TRBJ1-3, with a weak D call TRBD1 (5 bases). CDR3 size: 14 residues. The germline CDR1 and CDR2 sequences are SGHRS and YFSETQ. With 0 bases removed from V and 3 bases from J, the gap between germline ends came to 7 bases. The CDR3 DNA is TGCGCCAGCAGCTTGGCGGGGCTTGGAAACACCATATATTTT. Its translation is CASSLAGLGNTIYF.

The J gene is TRBJ2-2, the V gene TRBV18; D uncertain. The CDR3 contains 16 residues. V was trimmed by 2 bases and J by 1 base, leaving 11 bases between them. The germline V gene has CDR1 KGHSH and CDR2 LQKENI. In DNA, the CDR3 is TGTGCCAGCTCACCAATCAGTGGAGTGAACACCGGGGAGCTGTTTTTT. Amino acid sequence: CASSPISGVNTGELFF.

This clone has ten or more counts. This rearrangement joins TRBV5-4 to TRBJ2-7; no clear D. This CDR3 spans 12 amino acids. V was trimmed by 2 bases and J by 7 bases, leaving 10 bases between them. Germline values: CDR1 SGHNT, CDR2 YYREEE (reference sequence). The CDR3 protein is CASSLDRLEQYF. CDR3 in DNA: TGTGCCAGCAGCTTAGACCGCCTGGAGCAGTACTTC.

This clone was counted only a few times. The gene calls are TRBV19 and TRBJ2-5, with TRBD2 as a possible D gene (6 bases). Germline-derived CDR1 and CDR2 are LNHDA and SQIVND (reference sequence). V lost 6 bases to trimming and J lost 5 bases, with 16 bases between them. The CDR3 spans 14 residues. CDR3 in amino acids: CASSGTARGETQYF. CDR3 DNA sequence: TGTGCCAGTAGCGGGACTGCCCGTGGGGAGACCCAGTACTTC. The full variable domain, in which reference TRBV19 and TRBJ2-5 provide the parts outside the CDR3, is DGGITQSPKYLFRKEGQNVTLSCEQNLNHDAMYWYRQDPGQGLRLIYYSQIVNDFQKGDIAEGYSVSREKKESFPLTVTSAQKNPTAFYLCASSGTARGETQYFGPGTRLLVL.

This chain uses TRBV6-1 with TRBJ2-7; 7 bases line up with TRBD1. CDR1 is MNHNS and CDR2 is SASEGT in the germline V gene. The CDR3 runs 15 residues. After removal of 2 bases from V and 0 bases from J, the junction contained 4 bases not matched to a gene. The CDR3 protein is CASSEPGQSSYEQYF. The CDR3 DNA sequence: TGTGCCAGCAGTGAACCGGGACAGAGCTCCTACGAGCAGTACTTC.

This clone was counted at least ten times. The chain employs TRBV25-1 and TRBJ2-2; a weak D match, TRBD2 (6 bases). This CDR3 is built from 17 residues. The germline V gene has CDR1 MGHDK and CDR2 SYGVNS. The V and J ends lost 4 bases and 6 bases respectively, with 21 bases between them. The CDR3 is CASSVRRRVPIAGELFF. CDR3 in DNA: TGTGCCAGCAGTGTCAGACGGAGGGTTCCAATAGCCGGGGAGCTGTTTTTT. Drawing the rest from reference TRBV25-1 and TRBJ2-2, the complete variable domain is EADIYQTPRYLVIGTGKKITLECSQTMGHDKMYWYQQDPGMELHLIHYSYGVNSTEKGDLSSESTVSRIRTEHFPLTLESARPSHTSQYLCASSVRRRVPIAGELFFGEGSRLTVL.

The table lists this clone with a few counts. This rearrangement joins TRBV6-1 to TRBJ1-4; D not certain. This CDR3 has 15 residues. Germline loops: CDR1 MNHNS, CDR2 SASEGT. Trimming stripped 6 bases from V and 3 bases from J, with 14 bases between. CDR3 in amino acids: CASRGLTPANEKLFF. DNA of the CDR3: TGTGCCAGCAGAGGGTTGACTCCTGCTAATGAAAAACTGTTTTTT.

Only one count was recorded for this clone. CDR3: CASRLHGSTDTQYF. The CDR3 DNA follows: TGTGCCAGCAGGCTCCATGGGTCCACAGATACGCAGTATTTT. The rearrangement uses TRBV6-1 and TRBJ2-3, with D uncertain. Trimming pared 6 bases from V and 2 bases from J, leaving 12 bases between. CDR1 is MNHNS and CDR2 is SASEGT in the germline V gene. CDR3 length: 14 amino acids.

The CDR3 region has the DNA TGTGCCGTGACTAGCGGGGGGGGTGCCCAGTACTTC. Translation gives CAVTSGGGAQYF. The V and J genes are TRBV27 and TRBJ2-5, with 14 bases lining up with TRBD2. Germline V CDR1 and CDR2: MNHEY, SMNVEV (reference sequence). The CDR3 spans 12 residues. Trimming cost V 11 bases and J 9 bases; bases outside gene matches: 5.

The chain combines TRBV5-5 with TRBJ1-1, with no clear D. This CDR3 region has 14 residues. In germline, CDR1 is SGHKS, CDR2 YYEKEE (reference sequence). The germline V and J ends were trimmed by 4 bases and 5 bases, with 15 bases remaining between them. CDR3 sequence (DNA): TGTGCCAGCAGCCCCTCCGTCGGGCGAACTGAAGCTTTCTTT. Amino acid sequence: CASSPSVGRTEAFF.

The V and J genes are TRBV30 and TRBJ2-7, with unresolved D. This CDR3 comprises 13 residues. The ends were cut back, 3 bases at V and 2 bases at J, with 11 bases in the middle. Germline lookup yields CDR1 GTSNPN and CDR2 SVGIG (reference sequence). The CDR3 bases are TGTGCCTGGAGACTGGGTAAAACCTACGAGCAGTACTTC. Amino acids: CAWRLGKTYEQYF. Full variable domain (outside the CDR3, taken from reference TRBV30 and TRBJ2-7): SQTIHQWPATLVQPVGSPLSLECTVEGTSNPNLYWYRQAAGRGLQLLFYSVGIGQISSEVPQNLSASRPQDRQFILSSKKLLLSDSGFYLCAWRLGKTYEQYFGPGTRLTVT.

The chain couples TRBV30 to TRBJ2-7, with 13 bases that match TRBD2. CDR3 length equals 13 residues. Germline CDR1 GTSNPN, CDR2 SVGIG (reference sequence). The ends lost 7 bases at V and 6 bases at J; junction bases unmatched: 6. The CDR3 loop reads CASRTSGSSEQYF. In DNA, the CDR3 is TGTGCCTCCAGGACTAGCGGGAGTTCCGAGCAGTACTTC.

This clone turned up a few times. Different DNA sequences within this sample yield the same CDR3. CDR3: CASSLSTGELFF. Here the CDR3 DNA reads TGTGCCAGCAGCCTAAGTACCGGGGAGCTGTTTTTT. V usage is TRBV5-6 and J usage is TRBJ2-2; no firm D call. The CDR3 loop spans 12 amino acids. V was clipped by 4 bases and J by 5 bases, with 6 bases between them. The germline gives CDR1 SGHDT, CDR2 YYEEEE.

The chain has TRBV5-1 and TRBJ1-2; TRBD1 aligns across 8 bases. The trim removed 4 bases at V and 4 bases at J, leaving 6 bases unmatched. CDR1 is SGHRS, CDR2 YFSETQ, per germline. CDR3 length: 14 residues. CDR3 protein: CASSARTGSYGYTF. The CDR3 DNA is TGCGCCAGCAGCGCCAGGACAGGGAGCTATGGCTACACCTTC.

The chain has TRBV10-3 and TRBJ1-1; D uncertain. Germline assignment: CDR1 ENHRY and CDR2 SYGVKD. The length of the CDR3 is 13 residues. Trimming shortened V by 6 bases and J by 0 bases, and 8 bases separated the two germline ends. In DNA form, the CDR3 reads TGTGCCATCAGGCCAGTAATGAACACTGAAGCTTTCTTT. Amino acid sequence: CAIRPVMNTEAFF.

This clone was counted between two and nine times. The rearrangement links TRBV29-1 to TRBJ1-1; D might be TRBD1 (6 bases). V was pared by 6 bases and J by 2 bases, with 13 bases between. CDR3 length: 13 amino acids. CDR1 is SQVTM, CDR2 ANQGSEA, per germline. Here the CDR3 reads CSVRADSNTEAFF. The CDR3 bases are TGCAGCGTCCGGGCGGACAGTAACACTGAAGCTTTCTTT.

The J gene is TRBJ1-1, the V gene TRBV11-2; D ambiguous. V was pared by 1 base and J by 0 bases, with 6 bases between. Germline V gene data show CDR1 as SGHAT and CDR2 as FQNNGV. The CDR3 length is 14 residues. The CDR3 sequence is CASSLATMNTEAFF. The CDR3 bases are TGTGCCAGCAGCTTAGCCACCATGAACACTGAAGCTTTCTTT.

This chain joins TRBV30 and TRBJ2-5; TRBD2 aligns across 7 bases. This CDR3 spans 15 amino acids. Germline-derived CDR1 and CDR2 are GTSNPN and SVGIG (reference sequence). Trimming took 0 bases from V and 5 from J; bases not matched to a gene: 9. The chain's CDR3 is CAWSVLSGVRETQYF. CDR3 sequence (DNA): TGTGCCTGGAGTGTATTAAGCGGGGTACGGGAGACCCAGTACTTC.

The genes are TRBV5-1 and TRBJ1-1, with TRBD1 as a possible D gene (6 bases). The CDR3 has 15 residues. CDR1 is SGHRS and CDR2 is YFSETQ in the germline V gene. Trimming cost V 5 bases and J 4 bases, with 18 bases left between them. The CDR3 sequence is CASRHTGITGTEAFF. CDR3 nucleotides: TGCGCCAGCAGACATACAGGGATAACGGGCACTGAAGCTTTCTTT.

The chain links TRBV7-2 to TRBJ1-1; D possibly corresponds to TRBD1 (5 bases). CDR3 length equals 17 residues. V was cut by 5 bases and J by 0 bases, with 19 bases left in between. Per germline, CDR1 SGHTA and CDR2 FQGNSA. Here the CDR3 reads CASSPGDRGTMNTEAFF. The CDR3 nucleotides read TGTGCCAGCAGCCCCGGCGACCGGGGGACTATGAACACTGAAGCTTTCTTT.

In its sample, this clone was seen a few times. The chain combines TRBV7-9 with TRBJ1-2; no clear D gene. Germline CDR1 reads SEHNR; CDR2 reads FQNEAQ (reference sequence). Trimming took 3 bases from V and 8 from J, leaving 10 bases between them. The CDR3 extends over 12 amino acids. This chain's CDR3 is CASSFNHEGYTF. The CDR3 region has the DNA TGTGCCAGCAGCTTTAACCACGAAGGCTACACCTTC. Full variable domain (missing parts from reference TRBV7-9 and TRBJ1-2): DTGVSQNPRHKITKRGQNVTFRCDPISEHNRLYWYRQTLGQGPEFLTYFQNEAQLEKSRLLSDRFSAERPKGSFSTLEIQRTEQGDSAMYLCASSFNHEGYTFGSGTRLTVV.

The rearrangement uses TRBV28 and TRBJ1-4; D ambiguous. The length of the CDR3 is 12 residues. Germline CDR1 and CDR2: MDHEN and SYDVKM. Between the trimmed V and J ends, which lost 5 bases and 8 bases, there was a span of 9 bases. CDR3 in DNA: TGTGCCAGCAGTCGGAACCGAGAAAAACTGTTTTTT. Translated: CASSRNREKLFF.

The chain uses TRBV28 and TRBJ1-2, with D hard to call. With 7 bases removed from V and 8 bases from J, the gap between germline ends came to 11 bases. Germline CDR1 reads MDHEN; CDR2 reads SYDVKM. The length of the CDR3 is 11 residues. Written as DNA, the CDR3 is TGTGCCAGCAATCGGGGTTTAGGCTACACCTTC. Its translation is CASNRGLGYTF.